The entry below gives a single T cell receptor beta chain sequence along with its context. The assay used deep level. Methods used by the authors: Quality scores were absent from the junction-only immunoSEQ sequences, so filtering differed. This table comes from immunoSEQ multiplex PCR, and its TCRdb copy is limited to in-frame clones, with some not included. The DNA was the basis for D and trimming; V, J and clone size are from that table. The sample consists of a few million clones, around 90% of them appearing once. CDR3 length: 19 amino acids. Germline lookup yields CDR1 LGHNA and CDR2 YNFKEQ. V lost 4 bases, J lost 0 bases, and 10 bases stayed unmatched. The sample originates from a study of shared clonotypes between healthy human individuals. Looking at the study overall: Used for every donor were three CD4 naive, three CD4 memory, two CD8 naive and one CD8 memory plate.

This chain uses TRBV4-2 with TRBJ2-6; TRBD1 aligns across 9 bases. The sample comprised naive CD4+ T cells from PBMCs. The subset is: CD45RA+ positively selected. The TCR was taken from a man aged 18 to 29 in good health. Some clones in this sample may be carry-over from other donors' samples. The CDR3: CASSLAGQGSFSGANVLTF. The DNA for the CDR3 is TGTGCCAGCAGCCTCGCGGGACAGGGAAGCTTCTCTGGGGCCAACGTCCTGACTTTC.